This T cell receptor beta chain was profiled in a study of CD8+ T cells in alopecia areata. Study results and limitations: Within the top 100, expanded CD8+ clones significantly decreased with tofacitinib, as did scalp clonality.

Indicated treatment: oral pan-JAK inhibitor, 5-10 mg twice daily. Cell sorting on a FACSAria was used to separate CD4+ and CD8+ T cells from the PBMCs. Extracted from the samples, RNA was reverse transcribed into cDNA to serve as the sequencing template. The assay was immunoSEQ multiplex PCR, and TCRdb's table has in-frame clones only and misses some. The sample carries approximately 200,000 clones, around two fifths recorded once. This clone was seen only a few times. What it recognizes is unknown. Sequenced here: CD4+ T cells sorted from blood, sampled around week 37, from a patient treated with tofacitinib. The origin of this receptor is a human donor with alopecia areata.

The CDR3 protein is CATSSPGGQVITEAFF. The CDR3 region has the DNA TGTGCCACCAGCAGCCCTGGGGGACAGGTCATCACTGAAGCTTTCTTT. The rearrangement uses TRBV15 and TRBJ1-1, with 8 bases that match TRBD1. CDR3 length equals 16 residues. Losses at the gene ends were 3 bases for V and 4 bases for J; bases not matched to a gene: 10. Germline values: CDR1 LNHNV, CDR2 YYDKDF (reference sequence).